A single TCR beta chain is shown here with its context. Antigen: not known. Sequencing ends 3 residues short of the CDR3 end; the germline J gene provides the rest. The data derive from a study of T cells in women clearing cervical HPV infection. Study-wide findings and caveats: Richness differences could reflect unmeasured T-cell content per sample.

The CDR3 sequence is 15 residues long. With 6 bases clipped from V and 3 bases from J, the junction kept 7 bases outside the gene matches. TCR beta CDR3 amplified by multiplex PCR from roughly 1,100 ng genomic DNA. Sequenced by immunoSEQ multiplex PCR; TCRdb stores in-frame clones only, minus some. This repertoire comprises 15,000 to 20,000 clones; its ten largest clones make up 5.5% to 8%. V gene TRBV12-3 or TRBV12-4 combines with J gene TRBJ2-4; TRBD1 matches 8 bases. This clonotype originated in a woman between 18 and 75 years old with a cervical HPV16 infection that either progressed to CIN3+ or cleared (not recorded which). Sequencing used blood buffy coat. CDR3 bases read: TGTGCCAGCAGCCTAGGACAGGGAGGCAAAAACATT. This gives the protein CASSLGQGGKNI. In full, the CDR3 reads CASSLGQGGKNIQYF.